This T cell receptor beta chain was documented in a study of cytomegalovirus exposure and HLA in healthy donors. Whole-study findings and limits: According to a subsequent analysis, TCR clusters identified in the first cohort showed a tendency to co-occur across the approximately 110 validation repertoires. As confirmed in vitro, a few CMV-associated chains were specific for CMV antigens. High specificity and sensitivity for cytomegalovirus status were reported for the classifier. The investigators catalogued 150 to 200 TCR beta chains as cytomegalovirus-associated.

Comment on this clone: The antigen remains undetermined.

This CDR3 has 17 amino acids. Losses at the gene ends were 5 bases for V and 1 base for J; bases not matched to a gene: 12. Per the germline V gene, CDR1 is MGHRA and CDR2 is YSYEKL. Assay used: immunoSEQ multiplex PCR; TCRdb lists only in-frame clones, some missing. The sample lists over 120,000 clones, approximately 94% occurring once. This chain joins TRBV4-1 and TRBJ2-5, with 8 bases identical to TRBD2. The TCR originated in a man aged 18 to 29 in good health and CMV-seropositive. What was sequenced was PBMCs. CDR3 nucleotides: TGCGCCAGCAGCTATGGACCGGGACTAGGTACCCAAGAGACCCAGTACTTC. This codes for CASSYGPGLGTQETQYF.